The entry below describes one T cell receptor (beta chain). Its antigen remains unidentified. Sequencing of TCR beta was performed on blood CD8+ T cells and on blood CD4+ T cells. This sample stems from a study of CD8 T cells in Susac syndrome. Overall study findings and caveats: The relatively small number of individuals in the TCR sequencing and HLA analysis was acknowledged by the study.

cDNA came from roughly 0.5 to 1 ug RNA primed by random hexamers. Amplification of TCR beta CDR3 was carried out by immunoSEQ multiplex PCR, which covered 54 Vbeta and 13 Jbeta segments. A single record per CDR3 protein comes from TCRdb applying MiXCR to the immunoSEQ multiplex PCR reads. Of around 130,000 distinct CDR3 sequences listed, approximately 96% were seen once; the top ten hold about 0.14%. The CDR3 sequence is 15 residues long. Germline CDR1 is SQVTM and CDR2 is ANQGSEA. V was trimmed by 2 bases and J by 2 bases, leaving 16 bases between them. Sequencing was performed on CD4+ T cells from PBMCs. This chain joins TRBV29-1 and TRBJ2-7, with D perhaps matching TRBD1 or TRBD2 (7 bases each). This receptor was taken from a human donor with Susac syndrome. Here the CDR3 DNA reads TGCAGCGTTGAAAACCGGCAGGGGGGGCCCTACGAGCAGTACTTC. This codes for CSVENRQGGPYEQYF.